This TCR beta chain was sequenced for a study of vaccination effects on CD4 cells after COVID-19. Pools of viral peptides were used by the ViraFEST assay to expand antigen-specific CD4+ T cells ahead of sequencing. Culture proceeded for approximately 10 days, and CD4+ T cells were then isolated. Two-dose vaccination with either BNT162b2 or mRNA-1273 was given to the participants. PBMC cultures contained 1.5 million to 2 million cells per well, approximately 11 IU/ml IL-2 and roughly 10 ug/ml peptides. V was pared by 4 bases and J by 9 bases, with 13 bases of the junction left unmatched. CDR3 size: 15 residues. Germline V CDR1 and CDR2: SGHRS, YFSETQ. This clone was counted a few times. Antigen unknown. Generated by immunoSEQ multiplex PCR, the TCRdb table keeps only in-frame clones and is missing some. This sample has 57,000 or so clones, with about three quarters found just once.

This chain joins TRBV5-1 and TRBJ2-1; 7 nucleotides align to TRBD2. The receptor was isolated from a human donor who received a COVID-19 vaccine. This material consisted of CD4+ T cells from PBMCs cultured with HCoV-229E spike peptides, taken after COVID-19 vaccination. DNA for the CDR3: TGCGCCAGCAGCCACGGGGCGGGGGTTCGTCTTGAGCAGTTCTTC. Its protein product is CASSHGAGVRLEQFF.